This T cell receptor (beta chain) was sequenced for a study of CD8+CD57+ T cells in acquired aplastic anemia. About the research overall: The average for DNA from sorted CD4+ and CD8+ cells was roughly 3 ug. General study findings and limits: With respect to CD8+ Simpson's diversity, patients and controls did not differ significantly.

Before being chosen for sequencing, patients had shown CD8+CD57+ cell expansion by flow cytometry. Trimming took off 3 bases at V and 3 bases at J, with 6 bases between the two ends. The CDR3 is 12 amino acids. Germline values: CDR1 LNHNV, CDR2 YYDKDF (reference sequence). The use of genomic DNA as template underpinned the TCR beta VDJ and CDR3 profiling. From the reads, TCRdb called clonotypes with MiXCR, one entry per CDR3 protein. The data contain about 160,000 distinct CDR3 sequences, 71% of them singletons. With regard to this clonotype: Its antigen is undetermined.

J is TRBJ2-7 and V is TRBV15, with a weak D call TRBD1 (6 bases). Sequenced material: sorted CD4+, CD8+, or CD8+CD57+ T cells (not recorded which) from PBMCs. The receptor was isolated from a human donor with aplastic anemia. The DNA of the CDR3 is TGTGCCACCAGCAGCAGGGGCTACGAGCAGTACTTC. This codes for CATSSRGYEQYF.